The 10 T cell receptor beta chains presented below share a single source sample, sequenced in a study of circulating CD8 cells and anti-PD-1 response in melanoma. The QIAseq Immune Repertoire TCR panel built the libraries from around 15 ng of total RNA. MiXCR, run by TCRdb on the reads, gives a single entry per CDR3 protein. The profile shows over 100 distinct CDR3 sequences, around 7.6% of them singletons. Four subsets defined by PD-1 and/or TIGIT were sorted from live CD3+CD8+TCRalphabeta+ cells. This specimen consisted of CD8+ T cells from PBMCs, obtained at baseline or after one month of anti-PD-1 therapy (not recorded which). These receptors were taken from a human donor with melanoma.

By sample fraction, this clonotype is large (0.1 to 1%). The rearrangement joins TRBV9 to TRBJ2-5; the D gene could be TRBD1 or TRBD2 (5 bases each). CDR1 is SGDLS and CDR2 is YYNGEE in the germline V gene. The V gene lost 5 bases and the J gene lost 0 bases, with 14 bases spanning the gap. The CDR3 has 15 residues. CDR3: CASSRGGFYQETQYF. In DNA, the CDR3 is TGTGCCAGCAGTCGGGGCGGATTCTACCAAGAGACCCAGTACTTC.

Points on this clonotype: A read error is the likely source, as a far larger clone sits one nucleotide away. As the CDR3 is not closed by the conserved phenylalanine or tryptophan, this likely results from a read error. The rearrangement uses TRBV7-8 and TRBJ2-2; tentative D call: TRBD2 (5 bases). The V end was cut by 5 bases, the J end by 4 bases, with 17 bases between. The CDR3 covers 16 residues. CDR1 and CDR2 (germline): SGHVS, FQNEAQ. This CDR3 reads CASSLLSFEGTGELFL. CDR3 DNA: TGTGCCAGCAGCCTACTAAGTTTCGAGGGCACCGGGGAGCTGTTTCTT.

By its share, this clonotype is large (0.1 to 1%). This chain connects TRBV3-1 to TRBJ2-7, with TRBD2 identical over 8 bases. CDR3 size: 15 residues. V shed 0 bases, J shed 6 bases, and the junction held 7 bases outside the gene matches. In germline, CDR1 is LGHDT, CDR2 YNNKEL (reference sequence). CDR3 sequence (DNA): TGTGCCAGCAGCCAAGATCGGAGGCGGGAGGTCGAGCAGTACTTC. Translation: CASSQDRRREVEQYF.

By sample share, this clonotype is large. The V call is TRBV5-5, the J call TRBJ1-1; no firm D call. V was pared by 4 bases and J by 1 base, with 8 bases between. The CDR3 is made up of 13 amino acids. Per the germline V gene, CDR1 is SGHKS and CDR2 is YYEKEE (reference sequence). CDR3 bases: TGTGCCAGCAGCGCCTACACGAACACTGAAGCTTTCTTT. Its protein is CASSAYTNTEAFF.

By proportion, this clonotype is large. The gene calls are TRBV12-3 or TRBV12-4 and TRBJ1-6; 7 bases line up with TRBD1. The CDR3 has 19 residues. The V segment lost 2 bases and the J segment 5 bases; nucleotides outside the gene matches: 15. CDR3 region: CASSLPRSRGFRDNSPLHF. DNA for the CDR3: TGTGCCAGCAGTTTACCACGTTCCAGGGGGTTTCGTGATAATTCACCCCTCCACTTT.

This clonotype is termed large (0.1 to 1%). The V gene is TRBV30, the J gene TRBJ2-1, with 9 nucleotides matching TRBD1. Germline CDR1 GTSNPN, CDR2 SVGIG (reference sequence). V lost 4 bases, J lost 4 bases, and 8 bases stayed unmatched. This CDR3 has 15 residues. The CDR3 DNA follows: TGTGCCTGGACACCCGGGACAGGGACATACAATGAGCAGTTCTTC. It codes for CAWTPGTGTYNEQFF.

This clonotype is hyperexpanded. This rearrangement joins TRBV4-3 to TRBJ1-4; 9 bases line up with TRBD1. Germline loops: CDR1 LGHNA, CDR2 YSLEER. The trim removed 2 bases at V and 1 base at J, leaving 5 bases unmatched. The CDR3 is made up of 17 amino acids. Written as DNA, the CDR3 is TGCGCCAGCAGCCAATCCACAGGGGGCATAACTAATGAAAAACTGTTTTTT. Protein product: CASSQSTGGITNEKLFF.

This clonotype is large. V usage is TRBV29-1 and J usage is TRBJ2-7; D assignment may be TRBD1 or TRBD2 (6 bases each). V lost 4 bases and J lost 5, with 21 bases in between. The germline V gene encodes CDR1 SQVTM and CDR2 ANQGSEA. The CDR3 totals 15 residues. CDR3 nucleotide sequence: TGCAGCGTTGTTTTAGGGGGGCCAACCAGGGACGAGCAGTACTTC. Protein product: CSVVLGGPTRDEQYF.

By share, this clonotype counts as large. The V call is TRBV29-1, the J call TRBJ2-1; D is possibly TRBD2 (5 bases). Germline assignment: CDR1 SQVTM and CDR2 ANQGSEA. Trimming pared 1 base from V and 0 bases from J, leaving 10 bases between. The CDR3 runs to 15 residues. The CDR3 DNA is TGCAGCGTTGAAGTTAGCGTAAGCTCCTACAATGAGCAGTTCTTC. Its protein product is CSVEVSVSSYNEQFF.

This clonotype is termed large. V usage is TRBV18 and J usage is TRBJ1-4; D is ambiguous. The CDR3 sequence is 16 residues long. Germline V CDR1 and CDR2: KGHSH, LQKENI. The V gene lost 3 bases and the J gene lost 0 bases, with 11 bases spanning the gap. The CDR3 is CASSPRVGTTNEKLFF. In DNA, the CDR3 is TGTGCCAGCTCACCGCGAGTCGGAACAACTAATGAAAAACTGTTTTTT. The full variable domain, with the rest looked up from reference TRBV18 and TRBJ1-4, is NAGVMQNPRHLVRRRGQEARLRCSPMKGHSHVYWYRQLPEEGLKFMVYLQKENIIDESGMPKERFSAEFPKEGPSILRIQQVVRGDSAAYFCASSPRVGTTNEKLFFGSGTQLSVL.